A selection of T cell receptor beta chains follows, all from one sample in a study of T-cell memory formation after mild COVID-19. MiXCR, run by TCRdb on the 5' RACE reads, gives a single entry per CDR3 protein. The sample yields roughly 110,000 distinct CDR3 sequences, about a sixth seen once. The source material was PBMCs or a T cell subset sorted from them (not recorded which). Receptor source: an adult woman who had mild COVID-19 (a few samples of this study predate the infection). Cell type and time point are not known. CDR3s include the opening cysteine and the closing phenylalanine or tryptophan. The D gene is left open where the match is weak. Clone size is shown for a subset of rows, as once, few, many or a class of expanded clone.

v_gene	d_gene	j_gene	abundance	CDR3aa	CDR3nt
TRBV7-8	NA	TRBJ2-4	NA	CASSLGLGVAKNIQYF	TGTGCCAGCAGCTTAGGACTGGGAGTAGCCAAAAACATTCAGTACTTC
TRBV4-1	TRBD1	TRBJ1-6	few	CASSQQDRAESPLHF	TGCGCCAGCAGCCAGCAGGACAGGGCGGAATCACCCCTCCACTTT
TRBV13	NA	TRBJ2-7	NA	CASSSGWRDEQYF	TGTGCCAGCAGCTCCGGCTGGCGCGACGAGCAGTACTTC
TRBV12-3/TRBV12-4	NA	TRBJ2-1	few	CASSLVGPGPYNEQFF	TGTGCCAGCAGTTTAGTTGGGCCAGGGCCCTACAATGAGCAGTTCTTC
TRBV21-1	NA	TRBJ1-2	NA	CASSKALLGGGNGYTF	TGTGCCAGCAGCAAAGCGCTGTTGGGGGGCGGAAATGGCTACACCTTC
TRBV27	TRBD2	TRBJ2-1	few	CASSLGTSGNNEQFF	TGTGCCAGCAGTTTAGGGACTAGCGGAAACAATGAGCAGTTCTTC
TRBV10-2	NA	TRBJ2-3	NA	CASSESRDTQYF	TGCGCCAGCAGTGAGTCGAGAGATACGCAGTATTTT
TRBV5-6	NA	TRBJ2-6	few	CASSLQESSGANVLTF	TGTGCCAGCAGCTTGCAGGAGAGCTCTGGGGCCAACGTCCTGACTTTC
TRBV6-6	NA	TRBJ2-1	few	CASSSLTDDNEQFF	TGTGCCAGCAGTTCTTTGACGGATGACAATGAGCAGTTCTTC
TRBV20-1	TRBD2	TRBJ2-3	few	CSLTPGVAGITDTQYF	TGCAGTTTGACCCCTGGGGTAGCGGGGATCACAGATACGCAGTATTTT
TRBV20-1	NA	TRBJ2-7	few	CSARGMAGTGEVEQYF	TGCAGTGCTAGAGGCATGGCGGGCACCGGGGAGGTCGAGCAGTACTTC
TRBV12-3/TRBV12-4	NA	TRBJ1-1	NA	CASSIRDNLNTEAFF	TGTGCCAGCAGCATTAGGGACAACCTGAACACTGAAGCTTTCTTT
TRBV27	NA	TRBJ1-2	few	CASSLVGGEGDGYTF	TGTGCCAGCAGTTTGGTGGGGGGAGAAGGAGATGGCTACACCTTC
TRBV15	NA	TRBJ1-1	NA	CATSRDLADTEAFF	TGTGCCACCAGCAGAGATCTAGCAGACACTGAAGCTTTCTTT
TRBV12-3/TRBV12-4	NA	TRBJ2-3	few	CASSYRDTQYF	TGTGCCAGCAGCTACAGGGATACGCAGTATTTT
TRBV2	NA	TRBJ1-2	NA	CASSEADRDIGYTF	TGTGCCAGCAGTGAAGCGGACCGGGACATAGGCTACACCTTC
TRBV5-1	NA	TRBJ2-5	NA	CASSLGVLNLATGPGTQYF	TGCGCCAGCAGCTTGGGGGTCCTCAACCTCGCGACAGGACCGGGGACCCAGTACTTC
TRBV15	TRBD2	TRBJ2-1	few	CATSRLIGLAVYNEQFF	TGTGCCACCAGCAGACTTATCGGACTAGCGGTATACAATGAGCAGTTCTTC
TRBV7-6	TRBD2	TRBJ2-1	NA	CASSFLAGGPPNEQFF	TGTGCCAGCAGCTTTTTAGCGGGAGGGCCTCCCAATGAGCAGTTCTTC
TRBV3-1	NA	TRBJ2-1	NA	CASTEGYNEQFF	TGTGCCAGCACCGAGGGGTACAATGAGCAGTTCTTC
TRBV10-3	NA	TRBJ2-7	NA	CAIRSDRNSYEQYF	TGTGCCATCAGATCCGACAGAAACTCCTACGAGCAGTACTTC
TRBV7-8	NA	TRBJ1-4	NA	CASSLEQGGEKLFF	TGTGCCAGCAGCTTAGAACAGGGAGGTGAAAAACTGTTTTTT
TRBV4-1	NA	TRBJ1-2	NA	CASSLKSMGDYGYTF	TGCGCCAGCAGCCTCAAATCGATGGGGGACTATGGCTACACCTTC
TRBV4-1	NA	TRBJ2-7	few	CASSQAVGYEQYF	TGCGCCAGCAGCCAAGCAGTGGGGTACGAGCAGTACTTC
TRBV19	NA	TRBJ1-6	few	CASSMQGTYSPLHF	TGTGCCAGTAGTATGCAGGGGACCTATTCACCCCTCCACTTT
TRBV18	NA	TRBJ1-3	NA	CAIFRDSGNTIYF	TGTGCCATCTTCAGGGACTCTGGAAACACCATATATTTT
TRBV6-5	NA	TRBJ2-3	NA	CASAANPSTDTQYF	TGTGCCAGCGCGGCAAACCCTAGCACAGATACGCAGTATTTT
TRBV6-2/TRBV6-3	NA	TRBJ1-1	NA	CASSDGAPPNTEAFF	TGTGCCAGCAGTGACGGGGCTCCTCCTAACACTGAAGCTTTCTTT
TRBV4-2	NA	TRBJ2-6	few	CASSQPPLALSGANVLTF	TGTGCCAGCAGCCAACCCCCGCTTGCCCTCTCTGGGGCCAACGTCCTGACTTTC
TRBV6-2/TRBV6-3	NA	TRBJ2-7	NA	CASSSGERFDEQYF	TGTGCCAGCAGTTCAGGGGAGAGGTTCGACGAGCAGTACTTC
TRBV11-2	TRBD2	TRBJ2-1	NA	CASSFSRLAGGEQFF	TGTGCCAGCAGCTTTTCCCGACTAGCGGGAGGTGAGCAGTTCTTC
TRBV6-6	NA	TRBJ2-3	NA	CASSRDALSTDTQYF	TGTGCCAGCAGTCGGGACGCACTAAGCACAGATACGCAGTATTTT
TRBV24-1	NA	TRBJ2-7	few	CATSDRQGSPYEQYF	TGTGCCACCAGTGATCGCCAGGGATCGCCCTACGAGCAGTACTTC
TRBV6-6	NA	TRBJ1-2	few	CASSYRSGYTF	TGTGCCAGCAGTTACCGCTCGGGCTACACCTTC
TRBV18	NA	TRBJ2-1	NA	CASSRPVGSYNEQFF	TGTGCCAGCTCTCGACCCGTGGGCTCCTACAATGAGCAGTTCTTC
TRBV4-1	NA	TRBJ1-5	few	CASSQESAARGGQPQHF	TGCGCCAGCAGCCAAGAATCGGCGGCCCGGGGCGGGCAGCCCCAGCATTTT
TRBV3-1	NA	TRBJ1-5	NA	CASSQAGWDNQPQHF	TGTGCCAGCAGCCAAGCGGGTTGGGACAATCAGCCCCAGCATTTT
TRBV7-9	NA	TRBJ2-1	NA	CASSSVPSVEQFF	TGTGCCAGCAGCTCTGTCCCCAGCGTTGAGCAGTTCTTC
TRBV24-1	NA	TRBJ2-3	NA	CATSDPLGGDTQYF	TGTGCCACCAGTGACCCCTTGGGTGGGGATACGCAGTATTTT
TRBV12-3/TRBV12-4	NA	TRBJ1-1	NA	CASSFAVGPWTEAFF	TGTGCCAGCAGTTTTGCGGTGGGGCCATGGACTGAAGCTTTCTTT
TRBV2	NA	TRBJ1-2	NA	CASIGAAIGYGYTF	TGTGCCAGCATAGGTGCAGCTATAGGCTATGGCTACACCTTC
TRBV20-1	NA	TRBJ2-2	once	CSAPGEESGELFF	TGCAGTGCTCCGGGGGAGGAGTCCGGGGAGCTGTTTTTT
TRBV5-4	TRBD2	TRBJ2-7	NA	CASSSPGLTNYEQYF	TGTGCCAGCAGCTCGCCGGGACTAACCAACTACGAGCAGTACTTC
TRBV12-3/TRBV12-4	NA	TRBJ2-2	NA	CASRNTGELFF	TGTGCCAGCAGGAACACCGGGGAGCTGTTTTTT
TRBV3-1	TRBD2	TRBJ2-7	many	CASSPRASGSYEQYF	TGTGCCAGCAGCCCCCGGGCTAGCGGTTCCTACGAGCAGTACTTC
TRBV7-8	TRBD2	TRBJ2-3	few	CASTVGGSGDTQYF	TGTGCCAGCACCGTGGGGGGGAGTGGAGATACGCAGTATTTT
TRBV29-1	NA	TRBJ1-5	many	CSVYAGGNQPQHF	TGCAGCGTTTACGCCGGCGGCAATCAGCCCCAGCATTTT
TRBV7-9	NA	TRBJ1-2	NA	CASSPAPGPKNSFYTF	TGTGCCAGCAGCCCGGCACCGGGACCCAAAAACTCGTTCTACACCTTC
TRBV7-9	NA	TRBJ2-2	NA	CASSSDAGELFF	TGTGCCAGCAGCTCGGATGCCGGGGAGCTGTTTTTT
TRBV4-2	TRBD2	TRBJ2-5	NA	CASRPGLASQETQYF	TGTGCCAGCAGACCGGGACTAGCGTCCCAAGAGACCCAGTACTTC
TRBV15	TRBD2	TRBJ2-7	NA	CATSRGGGEQYF	TGTGCCACCAGCAGAGGGGGGGGCGAGCAGTACTTC
TRBV2	TRBD2	TRBJ2-3	NA	CASSEALLGGLAGPSTDTQYF	TGTGCCAGCAGTGAAGCGCTTCTGGGGGGACTAGCGGGACCTTCCACAGATACGCAGTATTTT
TRBV6-5	TRBD1	TRBJ1-1	NA	CASSYSGQENTEAFF	TGTGCCAGCAGTTACTCGGGACAGGAGAACACTGAAGCTTTCTTT
TRBV5-8	TRBD1	TRBJ1-5	few	CASSQTGITQPQHF	TGTGCCAGCAGCCAGACAGGGATTACTCAGCCCCAGCATTTT
TRBV6-5	TRBD1	TRBJ2-7	few	CASGSGTEEQYF	TGTGCCAGCGGCTCCGGGACAGAAGAACAGTACTTC
TRBV9	NA	TRBJ2-3	NA	CASSPQGPGTDTQYF	TGTGCCAGCAGCCCTCAGGGACCGGGGACAGATACGCAGTATTTT
TRBV6-6	TRBD2	TRBJ2-3	few	CASSYQPGLGTADTQYF	TGTGCCAGCAGTTACCAACCGGGACTAGGAACGGCAGATACGCAGTATTTT
TRBV29-1	NA	TRBJ2-7	few	CSAPVNANSDEQYF	TGCAGCGCTCCAGTAAACGCTAACAGTGACGAGCAGTACTTC
TRBV2	TRBD2	TRBJ2-5	NA	CASSTAGVEETQYF	TGTGCCAGCAGTACAGCGGGGGTCGAAGAGACCCAGTACTTC